This T cell receptor beta chain was sequenced for a study of blood T cell repertoires in COVID-19. Generated by immunoSEQ multiplex PCR, the TCRdb table keeps only in-frame clones and is missing some. The sample comprises 110,000 to 150,000 clones, 85% to 90% of which are singletons, and approximately 10% rests with the top ten. The CDR3 extends over 13 amino acids. Germline V CDR1 and CDR2: SGHRS, YFSETQ. Trimming cost V 0 bases and J 7 bases, with 10 bases left between them. The receptor was isolated from an elderly woman with acute or convalescent COVID-19. The rearrangement links TRBV5-1 to TRBJ1-2; no definite D call. The material sequenced was peripheral blood. The CDR3 is CASSLDPEGGYTF. The DNA for the CDR3 is TGCGCCAGCAGCTTGGACCCGGAGGGTGGCTACACCTTC.